These 10 T cell receptor beta chains came from one sample sequenced in a study of response to subunit inactivated influenza vaccine. TCRdb independently ran MiXCR on the RT-PCR reads; one entry per CDR3 protein. The sample contains approximately 520,000 distinct CDR3 sequences, around 25% of which appear only once. The sample consisted of CD4+ T cells sorted from PBMCs, taken roughly 5 days after vaccination. These receptor sequences come from a man aged 50-60 years who received an inactivated influenza vaccine.

This clonotype has more than one count but fewer than ten. This sequence joins TRBV10-3 and TRBJ2-5; D not resolved. This CDR3 region has 15 residues. The V and J ends lost 0 bases and 0 bases respectively, with 8 bases between them. Germline CDR1 and CDR2: ENHRY and SYGVKD. In nucleotides, the CDR3 is TGTGCCATCAGTGAGTCTGGGAATAACCAAGAGACCCAGTACTTC. Encoded protein: CAISESGNNQETQYF.

This clonotype was counted a few times. The rearrangement links TRBV20-1 to TRBJ2-1; the match to TRBD2 covers 7 bases. Trimming cost V 6 bases and J 5 bases; bases outside gene matches: 19. Germline lookup yields CDR1 DFQATT and CDR2 SNEGSKA (reference sequence). There are 17 residues in the CDR3. CDR3 coding DNA: TGCAGTGCAGCCGACGAATGGGGACTACCTTTCAACAATGAGCAGTTCTTC. Amino acid sequence: CSAADEWGLPFNNEQFF.

This clonotype turned up a few times. The gene calls are TRBV3-1 and TRBJ2-1; no clear D. Germline assignment: CDR1 LGHDT and CDR2 YNNKEL (reference sequence). CDR3 length equals 12 residues. With 2 bases removed from V and 10 bases from J, the gap between germline ends came to 9 bases. CDR3 DNA: TGTGCCAGCAGCCAAAGAGGTCGCGAGCAGTTCTTC. It translates to CASSQRGREQFF.

This chain joins TRBV12-3 or TRBV12-4 and TRBJ2-3; D unclear. This CDR3 has 12 residues. The V end lost 5 bases, the J end lost 5 bases, and 8 bases lay between the germline ends. CDR3 amino acids: CASSIQRDTQYF. CDR3 bases: TGTGCCAGCAGTATACAAAGAGATACGCAGTATTTT.

The CDR3 coding sequence is TGCAGTGCTAGAGACCCGGGACAGGCCTACACAGATACGCAGTATTTT. Translated: CSARDPGQAYTDTQYF. The chain combines TRBV20-1 with TRBJ2-3; 8 nucleotides align to TRBD1. The CDR3 length is 16 residues. With V trimmed by 0 bases and J by 2 bases, 7 bases remained unmatched. Germline loops: CDR1 DFQATT, CDR2 SNEGSKA (reference sequence).

In this sample, this clonotype turned up a few times. This chain joins TRBV6-5 and TRBJ1-1, with D possibly being TRBD1 (5 bases). This CDR3 spans 17 amino acids. Trimming cost V 4 bases and J 1 base, with 19 bases left between them. The germline CDR1 and CDR2 sequences are MNHEY and SVGAGI. CDR3: CASSSTPGGRANTEAFF. The CDR3 DNA reads TGTGCCAGCAGTTCCACCCCCGGGGGACGGGCGAACACTGAAGCTTTCTTT.

This clonotype was found a few times. The chain is built from TRBV9 and TRBJ2-2; D not resolved. Germline assignment: CDR1 SGDLS and CDR2 YYNGEE. V lost 0 bases, J lost 6 bases, and 9 bases lay in between. The CDR3 extends over 14 amino acids. The CDR3 sequence: CASSVADLAGELFF. Written as DNA, the CDR3 is TGTGCCAGCAGCGTAGCCGATTTGGCCGGGGAGCTGTTTTTT. The full variable domain, in which reference TRBV9 and TRBJ2-2 provide the parts outside the CDR3, is DSGVTQTPKHLITATGQRVTLRCSPRSGDLSVYWYQQSLDQGLQFLIQYYNGEERAKGNILERFSAQQFPDLHSELNLSSLELGDSALYFCASSVADLAGELFFGEGSRLTVL.

The J gene is TRBJ1-1, the V gene TRBV10-3; D ambiguous. V lost 5 bases, J lost 1 base, and 11 bases lay in between. In germline, CDR1 is ENHRY, CDR2 SYGVKD. The CDR3 has 14 residues. In DNA form, the CDR3 reads TGTGCCATCAGTAGGGAAGGGCCGAACACTGAAGCTTTCTTT. It translates to CAISREGPNTEAFF.

This clonotype turned up a few times. CDR3 in DNA: TGTGCCAGCAGCTTAGGGAGATACATGAACACTGAAGCTTTCTTT. Translation gives CASSLGRYMNTEAFF. The rearrangement links TRBV5-8 to TRBJ1-1; no clear D. Per the germline V gene, CDR1 is SGHTS and CDR2 is YDEGEE. This CDR3 is 15 amino acids long. V was cut by 2 bases and J by 0 bases, with 11 bases left in between.

This clonotype was detected only a few times. V and J are TRBV7-9 and TRBJ2-2, with 14 bases matching TRBD2. This CDR3 comprises 16 residues. The J segment lost 7 bases and the V segment lost 5 bases, leaving 6 bases of the junction unmatched. Germline assignment: CDR1 SEHNR and CDR2 FQNEAQ (reference sequence). Written as DNA, the CDR3 is TGTGCCAGCAGCCCCAGGACTAGCGGGAGGCACGGGGAGCTGTTTTTT. It is translated as CASSPRTSGRHGELFF.